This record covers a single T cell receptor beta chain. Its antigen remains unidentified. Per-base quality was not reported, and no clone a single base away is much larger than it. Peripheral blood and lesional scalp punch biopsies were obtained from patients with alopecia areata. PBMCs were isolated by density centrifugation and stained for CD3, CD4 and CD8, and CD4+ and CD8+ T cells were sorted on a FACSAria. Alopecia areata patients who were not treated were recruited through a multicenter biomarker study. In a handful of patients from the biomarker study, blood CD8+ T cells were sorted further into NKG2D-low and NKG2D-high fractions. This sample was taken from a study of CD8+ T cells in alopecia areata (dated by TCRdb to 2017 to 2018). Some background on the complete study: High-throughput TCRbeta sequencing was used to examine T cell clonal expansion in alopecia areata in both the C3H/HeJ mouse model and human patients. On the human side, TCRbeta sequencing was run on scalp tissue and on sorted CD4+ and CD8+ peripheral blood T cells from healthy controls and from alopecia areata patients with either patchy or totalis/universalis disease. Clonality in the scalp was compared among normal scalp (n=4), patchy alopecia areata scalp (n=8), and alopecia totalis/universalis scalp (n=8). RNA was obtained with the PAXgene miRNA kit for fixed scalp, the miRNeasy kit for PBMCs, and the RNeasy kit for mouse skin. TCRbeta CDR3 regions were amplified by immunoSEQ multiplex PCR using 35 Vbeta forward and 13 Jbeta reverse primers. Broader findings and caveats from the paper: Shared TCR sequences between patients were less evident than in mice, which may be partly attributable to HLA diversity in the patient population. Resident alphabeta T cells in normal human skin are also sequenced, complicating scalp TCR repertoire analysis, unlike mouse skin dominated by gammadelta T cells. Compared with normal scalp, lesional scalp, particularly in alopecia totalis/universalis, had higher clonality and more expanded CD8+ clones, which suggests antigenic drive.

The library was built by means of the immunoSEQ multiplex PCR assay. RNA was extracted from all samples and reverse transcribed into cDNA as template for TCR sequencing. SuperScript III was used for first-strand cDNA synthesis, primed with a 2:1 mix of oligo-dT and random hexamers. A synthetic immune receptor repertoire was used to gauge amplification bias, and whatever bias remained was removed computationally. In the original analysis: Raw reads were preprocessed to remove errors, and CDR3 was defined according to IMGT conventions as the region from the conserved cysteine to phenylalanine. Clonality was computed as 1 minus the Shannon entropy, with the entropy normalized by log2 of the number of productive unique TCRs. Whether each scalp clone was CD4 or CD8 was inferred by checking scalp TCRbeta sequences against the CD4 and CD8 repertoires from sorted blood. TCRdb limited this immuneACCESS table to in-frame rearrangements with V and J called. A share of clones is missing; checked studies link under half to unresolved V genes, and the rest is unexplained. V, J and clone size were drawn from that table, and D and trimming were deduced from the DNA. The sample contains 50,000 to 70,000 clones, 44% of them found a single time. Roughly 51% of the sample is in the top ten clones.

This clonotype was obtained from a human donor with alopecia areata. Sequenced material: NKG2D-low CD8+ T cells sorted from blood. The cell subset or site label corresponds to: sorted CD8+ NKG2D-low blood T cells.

The DNA sequence is given as TGTGCCAGTAGTATAACTAGCGGGAGGACGAACGAGCAGTACTTC. The translation is CASSITSGRTNEQYF. The chain links TRBV19 with TRBJ2-7, with 12 middle bases fitting TRBD2. From the germline V gene (reference sequence), CDR1 is LNHDA and CDR2 is SQIVND. After removal of 2 bases from V and 5 bases from J, the junction retains 4 bases not matched to a gene. The CDR3 has 15 amino acids, counting the end cysteine and phenylalanine. Kept here is only the CDR3 DNA, which spans 45 bases and is read in frame from base 1.